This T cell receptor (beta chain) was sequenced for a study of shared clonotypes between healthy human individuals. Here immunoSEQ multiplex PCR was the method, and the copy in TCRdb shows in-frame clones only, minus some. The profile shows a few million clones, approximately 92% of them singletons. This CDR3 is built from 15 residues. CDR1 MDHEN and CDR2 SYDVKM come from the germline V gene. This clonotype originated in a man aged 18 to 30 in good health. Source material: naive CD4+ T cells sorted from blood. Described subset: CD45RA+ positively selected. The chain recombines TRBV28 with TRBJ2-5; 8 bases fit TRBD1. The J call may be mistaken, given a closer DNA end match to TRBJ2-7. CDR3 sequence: CASSYRDRISYEQYF. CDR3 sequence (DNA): TGTGCCAGCAGTTACCGGGACAGGATATCCTACGAGCAGTACTTC.